This T cell receptor beta chain emerged from a study of spatial heterogeneity in lung cancer. For the study at large: Around 70 TRACERx patients with early, untreated non-small cell lung cancer donated samples. Combinations of a unique TCR and a UMI were tallied in raw reads, and on average each appeared more than ten times.

Every TCR cDNA molecule carried a tag that served as a unique molecular identifier. TCRdb re-analysed the 5' RACE reads in MiXCR, keeping a single row per CDR3 protein. In the table there are around 30,000 distinct CDR3 sequences, about 6.3% of which are singletons. This CDR3 comprises 13 residues. Trimming left V 6 bases short and J 1 base short, with 9 bases between. CDR1 is SEHNR, CDR2 FQNEAQ, per germline (reference sequence). The time point here: blood at routine non-recurrence follow-up after resection. Without sorting, whole RNA was sequenced from tumor, nontumor lung or frozen PBMC. This receptor was obtained from a male donor with early-stage non-small cell lung cancer. This sample comprised PBMCs, obtained at follow-up. The chain carries TRBV7-9 and TRBJ2-5; TRBD1 might be the D (6 bases). CDR3 in DNA: TGTGCCAGCAGAGGGGGTTTCCAAGAGACCCAGTACTTC. It translates to CASRGGFQETQYF.